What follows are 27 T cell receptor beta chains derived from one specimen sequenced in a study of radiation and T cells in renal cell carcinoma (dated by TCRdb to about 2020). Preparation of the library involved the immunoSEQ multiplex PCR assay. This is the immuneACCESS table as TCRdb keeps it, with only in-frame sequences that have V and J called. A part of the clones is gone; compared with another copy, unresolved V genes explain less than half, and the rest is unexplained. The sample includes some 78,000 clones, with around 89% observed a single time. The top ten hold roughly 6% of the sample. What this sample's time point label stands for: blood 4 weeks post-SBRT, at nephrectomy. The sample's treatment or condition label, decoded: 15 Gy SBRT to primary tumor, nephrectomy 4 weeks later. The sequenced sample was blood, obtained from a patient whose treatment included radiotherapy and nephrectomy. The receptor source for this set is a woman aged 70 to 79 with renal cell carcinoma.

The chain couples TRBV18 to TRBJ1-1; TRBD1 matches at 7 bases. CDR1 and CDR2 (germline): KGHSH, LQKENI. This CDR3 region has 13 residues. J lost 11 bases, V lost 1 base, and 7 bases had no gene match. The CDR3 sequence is CASSPRDRETAFF. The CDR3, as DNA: TGTGCCAGCTCACCACGCGACAGGGAGACGGCTTTCTTT.

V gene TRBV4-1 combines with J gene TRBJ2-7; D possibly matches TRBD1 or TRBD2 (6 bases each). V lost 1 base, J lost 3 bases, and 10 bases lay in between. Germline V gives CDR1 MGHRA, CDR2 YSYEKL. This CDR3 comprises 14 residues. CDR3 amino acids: CASSQAGAFYEQYF. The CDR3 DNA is TGCGCCAGCAGCCAAGCGGGGGCTTTCTACGAGCAGTACTTC.

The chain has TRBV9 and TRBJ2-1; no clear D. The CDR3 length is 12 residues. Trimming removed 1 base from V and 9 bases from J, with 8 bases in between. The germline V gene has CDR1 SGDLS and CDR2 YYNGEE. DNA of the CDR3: TGTGCCAGCAGCGTACCGGGTGGTGAGCAGTTCTTC. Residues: CASSVPGGEQFF.

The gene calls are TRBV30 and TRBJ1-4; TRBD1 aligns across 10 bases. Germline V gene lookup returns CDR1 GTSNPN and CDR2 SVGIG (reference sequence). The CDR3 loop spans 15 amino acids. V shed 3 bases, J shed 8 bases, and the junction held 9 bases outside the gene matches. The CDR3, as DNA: TGTGCCTGGAGCGCTGGGGACAGGGGAGGGGAAAAACTGTTTTTT. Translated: CAWSAGDRGGEKLFF.

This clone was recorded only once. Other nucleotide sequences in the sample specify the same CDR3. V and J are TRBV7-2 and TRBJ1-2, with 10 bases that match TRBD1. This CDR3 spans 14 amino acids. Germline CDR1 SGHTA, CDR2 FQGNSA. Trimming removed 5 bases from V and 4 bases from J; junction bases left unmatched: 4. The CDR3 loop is CASSRGQGSYGYTF. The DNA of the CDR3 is TGTGCCAGCAGCAGGGGACAGGGGAGCTATGGCTACACCTTC.

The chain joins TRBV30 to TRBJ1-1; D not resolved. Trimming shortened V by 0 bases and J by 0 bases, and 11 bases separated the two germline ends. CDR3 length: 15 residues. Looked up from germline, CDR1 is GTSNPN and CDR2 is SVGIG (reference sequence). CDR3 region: CAWSVGRGVNTEAFF. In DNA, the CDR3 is TGTGCCTGGAGTGTAGGCAGAGGCGTGAACACTGAAGCTTTCTTT.

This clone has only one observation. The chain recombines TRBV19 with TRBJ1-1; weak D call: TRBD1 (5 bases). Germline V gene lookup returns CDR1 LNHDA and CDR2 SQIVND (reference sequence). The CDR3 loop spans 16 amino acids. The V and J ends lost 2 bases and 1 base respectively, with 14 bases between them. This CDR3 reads CASSIRKGIENTEAFF. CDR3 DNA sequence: TGTGCCAGTAGTATAAGAAAGGGGATAGAGAACACTGAAGCTTTCTTT.

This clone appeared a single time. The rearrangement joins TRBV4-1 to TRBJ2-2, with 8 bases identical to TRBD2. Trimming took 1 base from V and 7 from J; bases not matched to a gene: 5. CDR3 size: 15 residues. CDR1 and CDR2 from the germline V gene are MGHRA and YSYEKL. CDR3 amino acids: CASSQAGGHFGELFF. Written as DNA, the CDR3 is TGCGCCAGCAGCCAAGCGGGGGGGCATTTCGGGGAGCTGTTTTTT.

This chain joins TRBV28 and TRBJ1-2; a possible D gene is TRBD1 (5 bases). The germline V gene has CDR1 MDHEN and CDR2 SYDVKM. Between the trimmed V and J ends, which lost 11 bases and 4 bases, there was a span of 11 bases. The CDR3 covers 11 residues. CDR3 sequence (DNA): TGTGCCTACTTGGGGGGCTATGGCTACACCTTC. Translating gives CAYLGGYGYTF.

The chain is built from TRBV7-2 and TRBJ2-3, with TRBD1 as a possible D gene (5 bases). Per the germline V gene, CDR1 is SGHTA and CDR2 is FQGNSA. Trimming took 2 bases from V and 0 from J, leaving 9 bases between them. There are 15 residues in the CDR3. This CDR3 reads CASSLLTASTDTQYF. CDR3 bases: TGTGCCAGCAGCTTATTGACAGCAAGCACAGATACGCAGTATTTT.

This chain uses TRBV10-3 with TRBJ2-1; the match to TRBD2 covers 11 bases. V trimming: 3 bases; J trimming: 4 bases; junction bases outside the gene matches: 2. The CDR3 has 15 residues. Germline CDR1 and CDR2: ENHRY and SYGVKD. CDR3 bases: TGTGCCATCAGTGATAGCGGGGGGGCTTACAATGAGCAGTTCTTC. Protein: CAISDSGGAYNEQFF.

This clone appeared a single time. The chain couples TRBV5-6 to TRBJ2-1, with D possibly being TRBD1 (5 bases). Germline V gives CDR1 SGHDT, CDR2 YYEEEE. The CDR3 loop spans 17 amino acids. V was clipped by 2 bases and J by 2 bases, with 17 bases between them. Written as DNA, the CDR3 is TGTGCCAGCAGCTTTTGGGGTGGGGCCTCAACCTACAATGAGCAGTTCTTC. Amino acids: CASSFWGGASTYNEQFF.

For the CDR3, the DNA is TGTGCCAGCAGCTTTCGGGGTCGGGAGGAAGCTTTCTTT. This sequence encodes CASSFRGREEAFF. J is TRBJ1-1 and V is TRBV5-8; D is unresolved. CDR3 length: 13 residues. V was shortened by 2 bases and J by 8 bases, with 13 bases between the two germline ends. Germline loops: CDR1 SGHTS, CDR2 YDEGEE.

CDR3 sequence (DNA): TGTGCCAGCAGCTTAGCAGGGGCTAACACTGAAGCTTTCTTT. Translation gives CASSLAGANTEAFF. This chain connects TRBV7-9 to TRBJ1-1, with D maybe TRBD1 (5 bases). The CDR3 spans 14 residues. The V gene's germline CDR1 is SEHNR and CDR2 FQNEAQ (reference sequence). V was pared by 0 bases and J by 2 bases, with 7 bases between.

The CDR3 spells CASRTGFSGANVLTF. The DNA of the CDR3 is TGTGCCAGCAGGACAGGGTTCTCTGGGGCCAACGTCCTGACTTTC. The V call is TRBV6-1, the J call TRBJ2-6, with 7 positions matching TRBD1. CDR3 length: 15 residues. The V segment lost 6 bases and the J segment 0 bases; nucleotides outside the gene matches: 2. The germline CDR1 and CDR2 sequences are MNHNS and SASEGT.

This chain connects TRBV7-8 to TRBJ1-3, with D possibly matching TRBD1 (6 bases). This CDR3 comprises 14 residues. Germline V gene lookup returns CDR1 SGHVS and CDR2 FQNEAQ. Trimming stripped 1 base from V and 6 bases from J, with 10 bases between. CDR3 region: CASSLGGAVNTIYF. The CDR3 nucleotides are TGTGCCAGCAGCTTAGGGGGGGCGGTAAACACCATATATTTT.

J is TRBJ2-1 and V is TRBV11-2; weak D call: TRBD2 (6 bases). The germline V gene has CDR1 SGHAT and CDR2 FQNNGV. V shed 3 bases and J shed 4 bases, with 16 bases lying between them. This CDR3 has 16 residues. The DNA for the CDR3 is TGTGCCAGCAGCTTGGGGGGAGCTTGGGGTTACAATGAGCAGTTCTTC. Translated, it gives CASSLGGAWGYNEQFF.

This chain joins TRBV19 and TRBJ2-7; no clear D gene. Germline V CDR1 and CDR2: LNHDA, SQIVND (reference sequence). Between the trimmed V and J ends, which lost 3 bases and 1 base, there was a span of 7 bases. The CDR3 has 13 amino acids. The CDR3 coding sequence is TGTGCCAGTAGTATTTCACTTTCCTACGAGCAGTACTTC. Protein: CASSISLSYEQYF.

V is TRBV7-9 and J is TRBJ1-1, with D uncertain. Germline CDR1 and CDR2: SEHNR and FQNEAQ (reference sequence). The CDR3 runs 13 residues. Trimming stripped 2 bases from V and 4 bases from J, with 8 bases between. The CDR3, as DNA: TGTGCCAGCAGCTTAAGTGAGTCCACTGAAGCTTTCTTT. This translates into CASSLSESTEAFF.

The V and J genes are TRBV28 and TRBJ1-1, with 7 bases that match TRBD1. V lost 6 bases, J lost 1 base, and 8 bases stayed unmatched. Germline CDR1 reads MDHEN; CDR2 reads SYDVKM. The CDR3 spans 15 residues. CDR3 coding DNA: TGTGCCAGCAGGACTGCTGGGACAGCGAACACTGAAGCTTTCTTT. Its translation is CASRTAGTANTEAFF.

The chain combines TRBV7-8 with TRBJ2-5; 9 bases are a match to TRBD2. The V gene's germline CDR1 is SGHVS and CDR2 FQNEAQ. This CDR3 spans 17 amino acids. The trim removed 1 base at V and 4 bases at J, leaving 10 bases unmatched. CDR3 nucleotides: TGTGCCAGCAGCTTAGGTAGTAGCGGGGGCCTTCGAGAGACCCAGTACTTC. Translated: CASSLGSSGGLRETQYF.

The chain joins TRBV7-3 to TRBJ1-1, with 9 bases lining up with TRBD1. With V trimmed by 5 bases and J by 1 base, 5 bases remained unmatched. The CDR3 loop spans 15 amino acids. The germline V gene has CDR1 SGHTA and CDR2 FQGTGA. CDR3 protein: CASSERTGANTEAFF. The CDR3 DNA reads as TGTGCCAGCAGCGAACGGACAGGGGCGAACACTGAAGCTTTCTTT.

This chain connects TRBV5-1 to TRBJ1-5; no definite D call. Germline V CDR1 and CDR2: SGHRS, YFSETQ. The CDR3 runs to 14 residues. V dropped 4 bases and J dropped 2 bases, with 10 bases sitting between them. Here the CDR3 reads CASSPSDGNQPQHF. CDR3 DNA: TGCGCCAGCAGCCCTTCGGATGGCAATCAGCCCCAGCATTTT.

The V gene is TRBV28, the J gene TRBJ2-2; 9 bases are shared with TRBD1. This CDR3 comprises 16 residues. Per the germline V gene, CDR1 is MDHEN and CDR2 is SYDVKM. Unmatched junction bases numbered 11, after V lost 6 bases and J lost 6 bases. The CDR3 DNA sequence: TGTGCCAGCAGCAAAGCGGGACAGGGTATCGCCGGGGAGCTGTTTTTT. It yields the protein CASSKAGQGIAGELFF.

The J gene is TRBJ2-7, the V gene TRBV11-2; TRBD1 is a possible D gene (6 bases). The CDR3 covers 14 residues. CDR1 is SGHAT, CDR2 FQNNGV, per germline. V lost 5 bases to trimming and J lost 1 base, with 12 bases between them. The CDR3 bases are TGTGCCAGCAGCCGTGGGGACACATCCTACGAGCAGTACTTC. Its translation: CASSRGDTSYEQYF.

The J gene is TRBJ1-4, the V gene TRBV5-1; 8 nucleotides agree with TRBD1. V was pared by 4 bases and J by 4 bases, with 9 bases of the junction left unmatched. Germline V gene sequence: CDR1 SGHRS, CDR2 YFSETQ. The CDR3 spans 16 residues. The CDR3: CASSGGQGASNEKLFF. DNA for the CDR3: TGCGCCAGCAGCGGAGGGCAGGGGGCAAGTAATGAAAAACTGTTTTTT.

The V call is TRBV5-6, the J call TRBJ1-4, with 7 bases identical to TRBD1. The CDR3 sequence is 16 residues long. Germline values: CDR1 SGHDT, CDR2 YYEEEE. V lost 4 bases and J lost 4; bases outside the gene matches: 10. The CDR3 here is CASSSPAGQRNEKLFF. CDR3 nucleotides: TGTGCCAGCAGCAGCCCCGCGGGACAGCGTAATGAAAAACTGTTTTTT.